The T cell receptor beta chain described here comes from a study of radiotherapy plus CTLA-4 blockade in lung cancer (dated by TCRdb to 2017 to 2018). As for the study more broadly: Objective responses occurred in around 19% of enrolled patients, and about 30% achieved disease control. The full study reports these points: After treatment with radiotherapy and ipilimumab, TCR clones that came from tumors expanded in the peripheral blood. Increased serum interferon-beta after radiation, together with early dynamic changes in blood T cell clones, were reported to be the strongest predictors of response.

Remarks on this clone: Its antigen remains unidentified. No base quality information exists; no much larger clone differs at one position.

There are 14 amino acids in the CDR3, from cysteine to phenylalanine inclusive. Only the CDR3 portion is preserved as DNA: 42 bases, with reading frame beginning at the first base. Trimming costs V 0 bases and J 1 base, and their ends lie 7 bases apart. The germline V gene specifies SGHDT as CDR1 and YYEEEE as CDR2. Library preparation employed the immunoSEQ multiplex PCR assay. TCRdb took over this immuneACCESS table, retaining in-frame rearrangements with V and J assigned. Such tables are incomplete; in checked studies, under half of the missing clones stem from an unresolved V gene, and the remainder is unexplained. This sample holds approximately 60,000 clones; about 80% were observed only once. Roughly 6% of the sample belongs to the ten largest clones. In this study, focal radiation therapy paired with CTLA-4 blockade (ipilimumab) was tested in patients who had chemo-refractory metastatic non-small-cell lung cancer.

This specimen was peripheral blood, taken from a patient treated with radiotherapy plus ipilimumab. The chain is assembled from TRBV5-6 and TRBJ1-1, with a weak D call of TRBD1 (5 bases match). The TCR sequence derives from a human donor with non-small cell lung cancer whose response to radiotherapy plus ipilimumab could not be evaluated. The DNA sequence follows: TGTGCCAGCAGCTTGGCTCAGGGGAACACTGAAGCTTTCTTT. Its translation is CASSLAQGNTEAFF.